This TCR beta chain was recovered during a study of T-cell reconstitution after alpha-beta-depleted transplantation in children. Preparation of the TCRbeta library was carried out with unique molecular identifiers. MiXCR was run by TCRdb on the PCR reads, yielding one entry per CDR3 protein. The sample contains about 610,000 distinct CDR3 sequences, roughly 10% of which appear only once. The V end lost 2 bases, the J end lost 0 bases, and 11 bases lay between the germline ends. The CDR3 sequence is 16 residues long. This clonotype was observed many times. Sample: PBMCs from the stem cell graft donor, taken from the stem cell graft. The source is a human donor who donated a stem cell graft to a child with acute myeloid leukemia. The V call is TRBV12-3 or TRBV12-4, the J call TRBJ1-5; unclear D gene. DNA of the CDR3: TGTGCCAGCAGTTTAAATGTTCCAGATAGCAATCAGCCCCAGCATTTT. It yields the protein CASSLNVPDSNQPQHF.